This T cell receptor beta chain appears in the sequencing data of a study of tumor-infiltrating lymphocytes in primary liver carcinoma. Overall study: Sample yields, roughly 3.5 to 7.13 million productive TCRbeta reads, were similar across the tissue types.

For blood RNA, unsorted whole blood served as the source, and germline DNA was extracted too. The CDR3 consists of 12 residues. The germline gives CDR1 MNHEY, CDR2 SVGEGT. TCR beta cDNA was prepared out of roughly 500 ng total RNA by means of a constant-region primer. The TCR beta library was amplified through three nested multiplex PCR rounds in a modified ARM-PCR procedure. TRBV1-TRBV30 forward primers paired with a C-beta reverse primer drove the first two PCR rounds, around 10 cycles each. Each CDR3 protein gets one entry after TCRdb re-called the multiplex PCR reads with MiXCR. Of about 350,000 distinct CDR3 sequences in the sample, 65% were seen once. Comment on this clonotype: Just one base apart from a much larger clone, this may be a read error.

The chain is built from TRBV6-2 or TRBV6-3 and TRBJ2-1; D is ambiguous. This receptor was taken from a man aged 40-49 years with primary liver carcinoma and hepatitis B virus infection. Material: peripheral blood. The CDR3 DNA reads TGTGCCAGCAGTTACTCGGTATATGAGCAGCTCTTC. Translated: CASSYSVYEQLF.